These 14 T cell receptor beta chains share one sample of origin, sequenced in a study of blood T cell repertoires in COVID-19. The protocol was immunoSEQ multiplex PCR, while the TCRdb copy is restricted to in-frame clones and leaves out a portion. The repertoire holds approximately 220,000 clones, with roughly 80% as singletons. Material for sequencing was peripheral blood. These TCRs come from a woman aged 80 or over with acute or convalescent COVID-19.

This clone was picked up one time. The J gene is TRBJ1-4, the V gene TRBV30; no clear D. The germline V gene has CDR1 GTSNPN and CDR2 SVGIG (reference sequence). The CDR3 has 12 residues. The ends were cut back, 0 bases at V and 12 bases at J, with 11 bases in the middle. The CDR3 region is CAWSVEFAELFF. In DNA, the CDR3 is TGTGCCTGGAGTGTAGAGTTTGCGGAACTGTTTTTT.

The chain links TRBV10-3 to TRBJ1-2, with D maybe TRBD1 (6 bases). Between the trimmed V and J ends, which lost 10 bases and 2 bases, there was a span of 11 bases. The length of the CDR3 is 12 residues. Germline V gene data show CDR1 as ENHRY and CDR2 as SYGVKD. CDR3 bases: TGTGCCACCTCTGGACAGAACTATGGCTACACCTTC. It codes for CATSGQNYGYTF.

This chain joins TRBV19 and TRBJ1-6; 10 nucleotides agree with TRBD1. The CDR3 has 15 residues. Germline loops: CDR1 LNHDA, CDR2 SQIVND (reference sequence). V lost 6 bases and J lost 7; bases outside the gene matches: 6. The CDR3 here is CASRNAGQGNSPLHF. DNA of the CDR3: TGTGCCAGTAGAAACGCGGGACAGGGGAATTCACCCCTCCACTTT.

This chain connects TRBV11-2 to TRBJ1-1; TRBD1 agrees at 8 bases. Germline CDR1 and CDR2: SGHAT and FQNNGV. CDR3 length: 13 amino acids. J lost 4 bases, V lost 5 bases, and 3 bases had no gene match. The CDR3 DNA is TGTGCCAGCAGCCTAGGACAGGGCACTGAAGCTTTCTTT. Amino acid sequence: CASSLGQGTEAFF.

The chain links TRBV12-5 to TRBJ2-1; TRBD2 matches 11 bases. The V segment lost 2 bases and the J segment 3 bases; nucleotides outside the gene matches: 12. CDR3 size: 19 residues. Germline V gene data show CDR1 as LGHNT and CDR2 as FRNRAP. Written as DNA, the CDR3 is TGTGCTAGTGGTTTGCCATACCCACTAGCGGGAGAGTACTACAATGAGCAGTTCTTC. Translation gives CASGLPYPLAGEYYNEQFF. The variable domain in full, with the rest retrieved from reference TRBV12-5 and TRBJ2-1, is DARVTQTPRHKVTEMGQEVTMRCQPILGHNTVFWYRQTMMQGLELLAYFRNRAPLDDSGMPKDRFSAEMPDATLATLKIQPSEPRDSAVYFCASGLPYPLAGEYYNEQFFGPGTRLTVL.

Turning to this clone: Germline and junction disagree at one end, which may indicate a read error. The chain carries TRBV19 and TRBJ2-1, with 10 positions matching TRBD2. Germline CDR1 reads LNHDA; CDR2 reads SQIVND (reference sequence). The CDR3 consists of 14 residues. The CDR3 region is CASGVAGGYSEQFF. In DNA form, the CDR3 reads TGTGCCAGTGGAGTAGCGGGGGGATACAGTGAGCAGTTCTTC.

The chain carries TRBV5-4 and TRBJ1-2, with a possible D match to TRBD1 (6 bases). This CDR3 region has 14 residues. The germline V gene encodes CDR1 SGHNT and CDR2 YYREEE (reference sequence). V lost 4 bases and J 1 base, leaving 11 bases between the germline ends. The CDR3 here is CASSTWTDNYGYTF. CDR3 sequence (DNA): TGTGCCAGCAGCACCTGGACAGATAACTATGGCTACACCTTC.

V usage is TRBV5-6 and J usage is TRBJ2-7; weak D call: TRBD1 (5 bases). V gave up 1 base and J gave up 5 bases, with 16 bases separating them. Germline CDR1 and CDR2: SGHDT and YYEEEE. The CDR3 contains 15 residues. The CDR3 region has the DNA TGTGCCAGCAGCTTGATATATCAGGGTAAAGACGAGCAGTACTTC. It yields the protein CASSLIYQGKDEQYF. Complete variable domain (other parts from reference TRBV5-6 and TRBJ2-7): DAGVTQSPTHLIKTRGQQVTLRCSPKSGHDTVSWYQQALGQGPQFIFQYYEEEERQRGNFPDRFSGHQFPNYSSELNVNALLLGDSALYLCASSLIYQGKDEQYFGPGTRLTVT.

This clone occurred a few times. The rearrangement links TRBV4-1 to TRBJ2-2, with D possibly being TRBD2 (5 bases). The CDR3 loop spans 17 amino acids. Between the trimmed V and J ends, which lost 1 base and 0 bases, there was a span of 12 bases. Germline V gene data show CDR1 as MGHRA and CDR2 as YSYEKL. In nucleotides, the CDR3 is TGCGCCAGCAGCCAAGCCCCGACCGGGACGAACACCGGGGAGCTGTTTTTT. Its protein is CASSQAPTGTNTGELFF.

As to this clone: Other DNA sequences in this specimen translate into the identical CDR3. V gene TRBV19 combines with J gene TRBJ1-5; no definite D call. The CDR3 totals 13 residues. V lost 3 bases, J lost 2 bases, and 5 bases lay in between. Per the germline V gene, CDR1 is LNHDA and CDR2 is SQIVND (reference sequence). DNA of the CDR3: TGTGCCAGTAGTATCCGGGGCAATCAGCCCCAGCATTTT. It is translated as CASSIRGNQPQHF.

The chain carries TRBV7-8 and TRBJ1-5, with no clear D. Trimming removed 6 bases from V and 2 bases from J, with 17 bases in between. The CDR3 spans 16 residues. The germline V gene has CDR1 SGHVS and CDR2 FQNEAQ. This chain's CDR3 is CASRPSLRDGNQPQHF. The CDR3 DNA follows: TGTGCCAGCAGACCATCCTTGAGGGATGGCAATCAGCCCCAGCATTTT.

In its sample, this clone was seen a few times. This chain uses TRBV5-1 with TRBJ2-4; 9 bases match TRBD1. Germline CDR1 is SGHRS and CDR2 is YFSETQ. Trimming at V came to 2 bases and at J to 7 bases, leaving 4 bases not matched to a gene. The CDR3 covers 14 residues. CDR3 residues: CASSLSQGANIQYF. In DNA, the CDR3 is TGCGCCAGCAGCTTATCACAGGGGGCGAACATTCAGTACTTC.

The CDR3 sequence is CASSQESLGGDTIYF. For the CDR3, the DNA is TGCGCCAGCAGCCAAGAGTCGCTGGGGGGAGACACCATATATTTT. This chain joins TRBV4-3 and TRBJ1-3, with a tentative D call TRBD1 (5 bases). V lost 0 bases and J 8 bases, leaving 14 bases between the germline ends. The CDR3 is 15 amino acids. Germline V CDR1 and CDR2: LGHNA, YSLEER.

The CDR3 is CASSVKRTGGLNTGELFF. CDR3 nucleotide sequence: TGTGCCAGCAGCGTAAAGCGGACAGGCGGACTTAACACCGGGGAGCTGTTTTTT. The chain joins TRBV9 to TRBJ2-2, with TRBD1 matching over 7 bases. The CDR3 runs to 18 residues. J lost 2 bases, V lost 1 base, and 11 bases had no gene match. Germline V gene data show CDR1 as SGDLS and CDR2 as YYNGEE.